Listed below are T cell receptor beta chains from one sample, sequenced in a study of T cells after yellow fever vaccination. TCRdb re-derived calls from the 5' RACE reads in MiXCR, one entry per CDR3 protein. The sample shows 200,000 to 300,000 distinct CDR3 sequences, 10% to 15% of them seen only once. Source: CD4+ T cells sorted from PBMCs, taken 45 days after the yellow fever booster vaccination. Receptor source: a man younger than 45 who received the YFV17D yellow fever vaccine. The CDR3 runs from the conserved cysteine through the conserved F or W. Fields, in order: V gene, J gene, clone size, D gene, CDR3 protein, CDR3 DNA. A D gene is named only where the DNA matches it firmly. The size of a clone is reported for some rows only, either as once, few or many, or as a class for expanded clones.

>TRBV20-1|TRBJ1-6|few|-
CSATGAGYNSPLHF
TGCAGTGCTACAGGGGCCGGTTATAATTCACCCCTCCACTTT
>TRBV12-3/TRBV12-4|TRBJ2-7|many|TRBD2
CASSPGGDGYEQYF
TGTGCCAGCAGTCCGGGGGGGGACGGCTACGAGCAGTACTTC
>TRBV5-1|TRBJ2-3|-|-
CASSLTRAEDTQYF
TGCGCCAGCAGCTTGACCAGGGCGGAAGATACGCAGTATTTT
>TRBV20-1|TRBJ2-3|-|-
CSELGRGVDTQYF
TGCAGTGAATTGGGCAGGGGCGTAGATACGCAGTATTTT
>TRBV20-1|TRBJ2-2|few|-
CSASAPGSDTGELFF
TGCAGTGCTAGTGCCCCGGGATCGGACACCGGGGAGCTGTTTTTT
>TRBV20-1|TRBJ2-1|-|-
CSARGLSAYNEQFF
TGCAGTGCGAGAGGGCTATCGGCCTACAATGAGCAGTTCTTC
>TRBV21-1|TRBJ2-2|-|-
CASSKKRTDITNTGELFF
TGTGCCAGCAGCAAAAAACGTACGGACATTACGAACACCGGGGAGCTGTTTTTT
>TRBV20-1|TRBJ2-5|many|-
CSARLGQETQYF
TGCAGTGCCCGCTTGGGACAAGAGACCCAGTACTTC
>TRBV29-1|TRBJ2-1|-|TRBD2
CSGDSGSPSSYNEQFF
TGCAGCGGGGATAGCGGGAGTCCCAGCTCCTACAATGAGCAGTTCTTC
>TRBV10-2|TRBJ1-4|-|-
CASRQAEEKLFF
TGCGCCAGCAGGCAGGCGGAGGAAAAACTGTTTTTT
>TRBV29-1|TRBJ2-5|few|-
CSVVASSGGTQYF
TGCAGCGTTGTGGCAAGCTCCGGTGGGACCCAGTACTTC
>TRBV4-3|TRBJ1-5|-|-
CASSQDTQGSQPQHF
TGCGCCAGCAGCCAAGACACACAGGGCAGTCAGCCCCAGCATTTT
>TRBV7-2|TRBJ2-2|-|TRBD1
CASRSGGAGTGELFF
TGTGCCAGCAGGTCAGGGGGCGCGGGCACCGGGGAGCTGTTTTTT
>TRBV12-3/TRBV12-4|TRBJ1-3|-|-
CASSWDIRPGNTMYF
TGTGCCAGCAGTTGGGACATTCGCCCTGGAAACACCATGTATTTT
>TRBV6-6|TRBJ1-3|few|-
CASRSPSRNTIYF
TGTGCCAGCAGGTCCCCTTCCAGAAACACCATATATTTT
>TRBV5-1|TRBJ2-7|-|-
CASSLWTGENEQYF
TGCGCCAGCAGCTTATGGACGGGCGAGAACGAGCAGTACTTC
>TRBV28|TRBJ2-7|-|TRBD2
CASSRGLAVGASYEQYF
TGTGCCAGCAGCCGGGGACTAGCGGTAGGAGCCTCCTACGAGCAGTACTTC
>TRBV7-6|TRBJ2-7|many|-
CASSLGVTYEQYF
TGTGCCAGCAGCTTGGGGGTAACGTACGAGCAGTACTTC
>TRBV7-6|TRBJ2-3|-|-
CASSPSQRPDTQYF
TGTGCCAGCAGCCCCTCACAGAGACCAGATACGCAGTATTTT
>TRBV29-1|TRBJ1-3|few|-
CSVTSATDTIYF
TGCAGCGTTACGTCAGCGACGGACACCATATATTTT
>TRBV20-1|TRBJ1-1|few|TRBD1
CSAKGTGGMSGTEAFF
TGCAGTGCTAAGGGAACAGGGGGCATGAGTGGCACTGAAGCTTTCTTT
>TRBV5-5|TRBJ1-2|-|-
CASSIWTGVDGYTF
TGTGCCAGCAGCATATGGACTGGGGTTGATGGCTACACCTTC
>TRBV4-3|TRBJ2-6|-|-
CASSRTGANVLTF
TGCGCCAGCAGCCGGACGGGGGCCAACGTCCTGACTTTC
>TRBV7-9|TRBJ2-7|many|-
CASSSTGKSDEQYF
TGTGCCAGCAGCTCCACAGGGAAATCAGACGAGCAGTACTTC
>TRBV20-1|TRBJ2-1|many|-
CSARYSGRSGEQFF
TGCAGTGCTAGATATAGCGGAAGGTCTGGTGAGCAGTTCTTC
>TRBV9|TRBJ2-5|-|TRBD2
CASSAGPSSGSRETQYF
TGTGCCAGCAGCGCCGGTCCATCTAGCGGGAGCAGGGAGACCCAGTACTTC
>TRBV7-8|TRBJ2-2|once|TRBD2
CASSVRLADNTGELFF
TGTGCCAGCAGCGTACGACTAGCGGATAACACCGGGGAGCTGTTTTTT
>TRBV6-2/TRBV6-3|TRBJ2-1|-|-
CASRETSADEQFF
TGTGCCAGCAGGGAGACCTCCGCCGATGAGCAGTTCTTC
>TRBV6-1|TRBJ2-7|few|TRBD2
CASTRSGGGSYEQYF
TGTGCCAGCACTCGAAGCGGCGGGGGCTCCTACGAGCAGTACTTC
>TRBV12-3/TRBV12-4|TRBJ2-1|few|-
CASQLEAGKTLNEQFF
TGTGCCAGCCAACTCGAGGCGGGGAAGACCCTCAATGAGCAGTTCTTC
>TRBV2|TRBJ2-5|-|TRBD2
CASSEQGLAGVETQYF
TGTGCCAGCAGTGAGCAAGGACTAGCGGGAGTAGAGACCCAGTACTTC
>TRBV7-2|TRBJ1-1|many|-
CASSPRGNLNTEAFF
TGTGCCAGCAGCCCAAGGGGGAACCTGAACACTGAAGCTTTCTTT